One sample yielded the 27 T cell receptor beta chains listed below, sequenced in a study of cytotoxic CD8 clonotypes in ibrutinib-treated CLL. Clones were sequenced by immunoSEQ multiplex PCR, and TCRdb holds only the in-frame ones, with some missing. Among around 70,000 clones listed, over 75% were seen once. The sample here was PBMCs, taken after 12 months of ibrutinib treatment. The receptors originated from a human donor with chronic lymphocytic leukemia.

This chain connects TRBV6-5 to TRBJ2-1; 8 bases agree with TRBD2. There are 13 residues in the CDR3. The V gene end was trimmed by 3 bases and the J gene end by 9 bases; junction bases not matched to a gene: 4. Germline V gene sequence: CDR1 MNHEY, CDR2 SVGAGI. CDR3 sequence: CASSYQLAGEQFF. The CDR3 DNA follows: TGTGCCAGCAGTTATCAGCTAGCGGGTGAGCAGTTCTTC.

The V call is TRBV19, the J call TRBJ2-5; no clear D gene. This CDR3 contains 15 residues. Germline V gene sequence: CDR1 LNHDA, CDR2 SQIVND (reference sequence). The V end lost 3 bases, the J end lost 1 base, and 12 bases lay between the germline ends. CDR3 loop: CASSMGSRSQETQYF. CDR3 coding DNA: TGTGCCAGTAGTATGGGATCAAGATCCCAAGAGACCCAGTACTTC.

The chain links TRBV10-2 to TRBJ2-7, with 7 bases aligning to TRBD2. Per germline, CDR1 WSHSY and CDR2 SAAADI. This CDR3 comprises 15 residues. Germline trimming cut 2 bases from V and 1 base from J; bases unmatched to any gene: 5. The CDR3 DNA reads as TGCGCCAGCAGTGAGCCTTCTAGCGGTTCCTACGAGCAGTACTTC. Amino acid sequence: CASSEPSSGSYEQYF.

The J gene is TRBJ1-2, the V gene TRBV29-1, with TRBD1 matching over 9 bases. Trimming took 6 bases from V and 0 from J; bases not matched to a gene: 8. Germline loops: CDR1 SQVTM, CDR2 ANQGSEA. The length of the CDR3 is 15 residues. This chain's CDR3 is CSVQPRQGANYGYTF. The CDR3 DNA reads as TGCAGCGTCCAGCCGCGACAGGGGGCTAACTATGGCTACACCTTC. The full variable domain, in which reference TRBV29-1 and TRBJ1-2 provide the parts outside the CDR3, is SAVISQKPSRDICQRGTSLTIQCQVDSQVTMMFWYRQQPGQSLTLIATANQGSEATYESGFVIDKFPISRPNLTFSTLTVSNMSPEDSSIYLCSVQPRQGANYGYTFGSGTRLTVV.

V usage is TRBV18 and J usage is TRBJ1-6; D is ambiguous. Trimming took off 2 bases at V and 7 bases at J, with 15 bases between the two ends. The length of the CDR3 is 16 residues. Germline lookup yields CDR1 KGHSH and CDR2 LQKENI. The CDR3 nucleotides read TGTGCCAGCTCACCAAGGCTAGGGTTTGAAAATTCACCCCTCCACTTT. Translated, it gives CASSPRLGFENSPLHF.

This clone has a handful of counts. V and J are TRBV20-1 and TRBJ1-1; unclear D gene. The CDR3 contains 11 residues. Germline values: CDR1 DFQATT, CDR2 SNEGSKA (reference sequence). V was clipped by 3 bases and J by 2 bases, with 4 bases between them. The CDR3, as DNA: TGCAGTGCTAGGGCCAACACTGAAGCTTTCTTT. It translates to CSARANTEAFF.

This clone was seen repeatedly, ten times or more. The chain links TRBV5-1 to TRBJ2-5; either TRBD1 or TRBD2 may fit D (6 bases each). Per the germline V gene, CDR1 is SGHRS and CDR2 is YFSETQ. V lost 7 bases, J lost 0 bases, and 19 bases lay in between. The CDR3 has 16 residues. CDR3 in amino acids: CASREEGGRYQETQYF. CDR3 DNA: TGCGCCAGCCGAGAGGAGGGGGGAAGATACCAAGAGACCCAGTACTTC. Using reference TRBV5-1 and TRBJ2-5 for the parts outside the CDR3, the full variable domain is KAGVTQTPRYLIKTRGQQVTLSCSPISGHRSVSWYQQTPGQGLQFLFEYFSETQRNKGNFPGRFSGRQFSNSRSEMNVSTLELGDSALYLCASREEGGRYQETQYFGPGTRLLVL.

The CDR3 DNA is TGTGCCAGTAGTAGCGGGAGGGTTTCGGGCGGGGAGCTGTTTTTT. Encoded protein: CASSSGRVSGGELFF. V usage is TRBV19 and J usage is TRBJ2-2; 9 nucleotides align to TRBD2. J was trimmed by 7 bases and V by 4 bases; bases with no gene match: 7. From germline, CDR1 is LNHDA and CDR2 SQIVND (reference sequence). The CDR3 has 15 amino acids.

This chain joins TRBV5-4 and TRBJ2-7; 10 nucleotides match TRBD1. Unmatched junction bases numbered 13, after V lost 4 bases and J lost 3 bases. The CDR3 is 17 amino acids. Germline V gene data show CDR1 as SGHNT and CDR2 as YYREEE (reference sequence). Written as DNA, the CDR3 is TGTGCCAGCAGCAAGCTAAGGACAGGGGGTCTTCTCTACGAGCAGTACTTC. This sequence encodes CASSKLRTGGLLYEQYF.

V and J are TRBV7-8 and TRBJ2-7, with D perhaps being TRBD1 or TRBD2 (7 bases each). The CDR3 loop spans 14 amino acids. The germline CDR1 and CDR2 sequences are SGHVS and FQNEAQ. V lost 5 bases and J 3 bases, leaving 14 bases between the germline ends. The chain's CDR3 is CASSASGTDYEQYF. CDR3 nucleotide sequence: TGTGCCAGCAGCGCAAGCGGGACAGACTACGAGCAGTACTTC.

V usage is TRBV5-1 and J usage is TRBJ2-3; no clear D. This CDR3 is built from 16 residues. The germline gives CDR1 SGHRS, CDR2 YFSETQ. The V end lost 3 bases, the J end lost 2 bases, and 16 bases lay between the germline ends. CDR3 sequence (DNA): TGCGCCAGCAGCTCCCAACGCCTTGGGGTCACAGATACGCAGTATTTT. Translation: CASSSQRLGVTDTQYF.

V and J are TRBV5-1 and TRBJ2-4; TRBD2 is a possible D gene (5 bases). Germline assignment: CDR1 SGHRS and CDR2 YFSETQ. Trimming left V 0 bases short and J 9 bases short, with 7 bases between. CDR3 length: 12 amino acids. This CDR3 is CASSLGEFIQYF. In DNA form, the CDR3 reads TGCGCCAGCAGCTTGGGGGAGTTCATTCAGTACTTC.

The chain recombines TRBV7-2 with TRBJ2-1; 15 nucleotides line up with TRBD2. Germline V gene lookup returns CDR1 SGHTA and CDR2 FQGNSA. Trimming at V came to 11 bases and at J to 0 bases, leaving 14 bases not matched to a gene. CDR3 size: 19 residues. The CDR3 sequence is CAGSHRTSGRGSSYNEQFF. The CDR3, as DNA: TGTGCCGGCTCACACCGGACTAGCGGGAGGGGGAGCTCCTACAATGAGCAGTTCTTC.

The chain uses TRBV14 and TRBJ2-2; D remains unclear. V dropped 4 bases and J dropped 1 base, with 13 bases sitting between them. Germline-derived CDR1 and CDR2 are SGHDN and FVKESK. The CDR3 sequence is 16 residues long. CDR3 coding DNA: TGTGCCAGCAGCCCAGTGGGCGGAATGAACACCGGGGAGCTGTTTTTT. Translated: CASSPVGGMNTGELFF.

This chain uses TRBV7-8 with TRBJ2-1; perhaps TRBD2 as D (5 bases). The CDR3 has 15 residues. CDR1 SGHVS and CDR2 FQNEAQ come from the germline V gene. V lost 7 bases and J 1 base, leaving 14 bases between the germline ends. The CDR3 sequence: CASTPGVISYNEQFF. CDR3 DNA: TGTGCCAGCACCCCCGGGGTGATTTCCTACAATGAGCAGTTCTTC.

The chain links TRBV29-1 to TRBJ2-3; D uncertain. The V end lost 3 bases, the J end lost 2 bases, and 12 bases lay between the germline ends. Germline CDR1 SQVTM, CDR2 ANQGSEA. CDR3 size: 14 residues. CDR3 in DNA: TGCAGCGTTGAGGTTAACGGAGCCACAGATACGCAGTATTTT. Its protein product is CSVEVNGATDTQYF.

This clone is a singleton in its sample. V is TRBV6-6 and J is TRBJ1-5; 8 bases fit TRBD1. The ends lost 7 bases at V and 3 bases at J; junction bases unmatched: 8. CDR1 and CDR2 from the germline V gene are MNHNY and SVGAGI (reference sequence). The CDR3 length is 15 residues. This CDR3 reads CASMVSGGYNQPQHF. In nucleotides, the CDR3 is TGTGCCAGCATGGTCTCAGGGGGCTACAATCAGCCCCAGCATTTT.

The V gene is TRBV5-4, the J gene TRBJ1-2; 7 positions match TRBD1. The CDR3 sequence is 14 residues long. The germline V gene has CDR1 SGHNT and CDR2 YYREEE (reference sequence). J lost 2 bases, V lost 1 base, and 2 bases had no gene match. CDR3 sequence: CASSLTGANYGYTF. The CDR3 region has the DNA TGTGCCAGCAGCTTGACAGGGGCGAACTATGGCTACACCTTC.

This clone was found a few times. The V call is TRBV5-1, the J call TRBJ2-7; 8 bases are shared with TRBD1. Trimming cost V 2 bases and J 2 bases; bases outside gene matches: 9. Germline CDR1 reads SGHRS; CDR2 reads YFSETQ. The CDR3 consists of 16 residues. For the CDR3, the DNA is TGCGCCAGCAGCTTTCTGTCTCGGACAGGGACCTACGAGCAGTACTTC. Translation: CASSFLSRTGTYEQYF.

The genes are TRBV6-4 and TRBJ1-5; D is perhaps TRBD1 (5 bases). V shed 7 bases and J shed 6 bases, with 19 bases lying between them. The CDR3 has 15 residues. CDR1 MRHNA and CDR2 SNTAGT come from the germline V gene. The CDR3 reads CASNASGGGGQPQHF. The CDR3 DNA reads TGTGCCAGCAATGCCTCGGGCGGGGGTGGTCAGCCCCAGCATTTT.

V and J are TRBV19 and TRBJ1-3, with 7 bases aligning to TRBD1. The CDR3 contains 14 residues. CDR1 and CDR2 (germline): LNHDA, SQIVND (reference sequence). V lost 5 bases and J lost 0; bases outside the gene matches: 1. The CDR3 DNA follows: TGTGCCAGTAGTGACAGGGCCTCTGGAAACACCATATATTTT. Translation: CASSDRASGNTIYF.

V and J are TRBV27 and TRBJ1-4, with D hard to call. In germline, CDR1 is MNHEY, CDR2 SMNVEV (reference sequence). This CDR3 spans 13 amino acids. V gave up 3 bases and J gave up 7 bases, with 9 bases separating them. This chain's CDR3 is CASSFRGGEKLFF. The DNA for the CDR3 is TGTGCCAGCAGTTTCCGAGGAGGTGAAAAACTGTTTTTT.

This sequence joins TRBV5-4 and TRBJ2-3, with a possible D match to TRBD2 (6 bases). This CDR3 has 13 amino acids. CDR1 and CDR2 from the germline V gene are SGHNT and YYREEE (reference sequence). Trimming removed 4 bases from V and 6 bases from J, with 12 bases in between. The CDR3 DNA sequence: TGTGCCAGCAGCCGAAGGGACTCTGATACGCAGTATTTT. This gives the protein CASSRRDSDTQYF.

The chain uses TRBV5-6 and TRBJ2-1, with a tentative D call TRBD2 (6 bases). The CDR3 has 16 residues. Germline CDR1 SGHDT, CDR2 YYEEEE. V was cut by 4 bases and J by 4 bases, with 18 bases left in between. The CDR3 region is CASSARTRGAYNEQFF. Here the CDR3 DNA reads TGTGCCAGCAGCGCCAGAACTCGCGGGGCTTACAATGAGCAGTTCTTC.

The CDR3 DNA sequence: TGCGCCAGCAGCACCGCCGGGACTTCGTACAATGAGCAGTTCTTC. It encodes CASSTAGTSYNEQFF. The chain has TRBV5-1 and TRBJ2-1; D is perhaps TRBD2 (6 bases). From germline, CDR1 is SGHRS and CDR2 YFSETQ. The CDR3 totals 15 residues. V shed 4 bases and J shed 4 bases, with 15 bases lying between them.

The genes are TRBV5-5 and TRBJ1-3; unclear D gene. V lost 5 bases and J 3 bases, leaving 3 bases between the germline ends. Per germline, CDR1 SGHKS and CDR2 YYEKEE (reference sequence). This CDR3 region has 11 residues. CDR3 sequence (DNA): TGTGCCAGCAGATATGGAAACACCATATATTTT. Its protein is CASRYGNTIYF.

The chain has TRBV5-5 and TRBJ1-4; a possible D gene is TRBD1 (5 bases). Germline V gene lookup returns CDR1 SGHKS and CDR2 YYEKEE (reference sequence). CDR3 length: 15 amino acids. V lost 1 base, J lost 7 bases, and 14 bases lay in between. The CDR3 DNA sequence: TGTGCCAGCAGCTTGCAACAGGATTCGGCTGAAAAACTGTTTTTT. Amino acids: CASSLQQDSAEKLFF.